A selection of T cell receptor beta chains follows, all from one sample in a study of cytomegalovirus exposure and HLA in healthy donors. Using immunoSEQ multiplex PCR, the repertoire was profiled, and TCRdb retains in-frame clones only, with some absent. Here the sample spans 130,000 or so clones, about 80% being singletons. The sequencing sample was made of PBMCs. The source is a woman in her late teens or twenties in good health and CMV-seronegative. The CDR3 runs from the conserved cysteine through the conserved F or W. A D gene is named only where the DNA matches it firmly. Only some rows state a clone size, as once, few, many or a class for expanded clones.

>once|TRBV6-5|TRBD1
CASSTGTGAYEQYF
>.|TRBV4-3|.
CASSQPLILWLSGNTIYF
>.|TRBV7-2|.
CASSLELYEQYF
>.|TRBV5-1|.
CASSGGRQGIYYGYTF
>once|TRBV4-2|.
CASSQVTVSGNTIYF
>.|TRBV18|TRBD1
CASSPSVGGLWEQYF
>.|TRBV6-6|.
CASRRIYSNQPQHF
>few|TRBV18|.
CASSPPSGYGYTF
>.|TRBV9|TRBD2
CASSVVSLAGTDTQYF
>.|TRBV29-1|.
CSVRFLASGADTQYF
>.|TRBV15|.
CATSRDSGANGLTF
>.|TRBV4-1|.
CASSQLQGSNQPQHF
>.|TRBV6-6|.
CASSSPGGGNSPLHF
>.|TRBV15|TRBD1
CATSRDSTGGPEAFF
>.|TRBV27|.
CASSLGSYSSGANVLTF
>.|TRBV27|.
CASSLRGFGGYTF
>.|TRBV7-2|.
CASSQWGDRAKNSQYF
>.|TRBV7-2|TRBD1
CASSLDRQNTEAFF
>.|TRBV27|.
CASGPISEKLFF
>.|TRBV11-2|.
CASSGPGTIGSYNEQFF
>.|TRBV5-4|TRBD1
CASSSGQGGSGNTIYF
>.|TRBV5-1|TRBD2
CASRSGVGEQYF
>.|TRBV29-1|.
CSAPAGVASGFNEQFF